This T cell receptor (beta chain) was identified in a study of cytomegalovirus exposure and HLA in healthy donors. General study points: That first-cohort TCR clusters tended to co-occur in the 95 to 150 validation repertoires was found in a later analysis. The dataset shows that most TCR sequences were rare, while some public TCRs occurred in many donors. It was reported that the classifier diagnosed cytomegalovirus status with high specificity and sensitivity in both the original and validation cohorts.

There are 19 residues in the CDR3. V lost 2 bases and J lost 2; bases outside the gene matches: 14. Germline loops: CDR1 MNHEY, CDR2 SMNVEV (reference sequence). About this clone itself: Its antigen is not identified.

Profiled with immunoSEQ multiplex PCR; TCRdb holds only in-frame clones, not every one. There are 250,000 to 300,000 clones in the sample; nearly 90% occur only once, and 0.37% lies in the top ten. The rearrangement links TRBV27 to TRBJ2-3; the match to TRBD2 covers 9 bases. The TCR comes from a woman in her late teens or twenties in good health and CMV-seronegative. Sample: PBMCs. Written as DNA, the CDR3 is TGTGCCAGCAGTTTAGGATTCCCCTGGCTAGCGGGGACCACAGATACGCAGTATTTT. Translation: CASSLGFPWLAGTTDTQYF.